The 11 T cell receptor beta chains below come from one sample, sequenced in a study of brain T cells in children with intractable seizures. Only in-frame clones appear in the TCRdb table, and some are missing; sequencing was by immunoSEQ multiplex PCR. The repertoire includes 50,000 to 80,000 clones, roughly 95% of them detected once, and 0.35% to 0.4% sits in the top ten. The source material was peripheral blood, sampled at surgery. The receptors derive from a boy under two years old with focal cortical dysplasia and intractable seizures.

The V call is TRBV3-1 (or the pseudogene TRBV3-2), the J call TRBJ1-2; TRBD1 matches 12 bases. There are 16 residues in the CDR3. The V and J ends lost 5 bases and 8 bases, in that order; junction bases with no gene match: 12. Germline V gives CDR1 LGHDT, CDR2 YNNKEL (reference sequence). CDR3 sequence (DNA): TGTGCCAGCAGCTGGGGACAGGGGGCCTGGGGCTTCGGCTACACCTTC. This encodes CASSWGQGAWGFGYTF.

The rearrangement uses TRBV10-2 and TRBJ1-2; D perhaps matches TRBD1 (5 bases). The V gene's germline CDR1 is WSHSY and CDR2 SAAADI. Between the trimmed V and J ends, which lost 7 bases and 4 bases, there was a span of 19 bases. The CDR3 has 15 residues. CDR3 in amino acids: CASKPTSGTTYGYTF. The CDR3 DNA reads TGCGCCAGCAAGCCTACCTCCGGGACCACCTATGGCTACACCTTC.

The V and J genes are TRBV5-1 and TRBJ2-1, with a tentative D call TRBD1 (7 bases). Germline-derived CDR1 and CDR2 are SGHRS and YFSETQ. This CDR3 comprises 15 residues. Trimming removed 2 bases from V and 10 bases from J, with 19 bases in between. The CDR3 nucleotides read TGCGCCAGCAGCTTTCGGGCCCCAGGGGGAGGCGAGCAGTTCTTC. Amino acid sequence: CASSFRAPGGGEQFF.

This chain uses TRBV13 with TRBJ1-1, with unresolved D. Trimming left V 2 bases short and J 7 bases short, with 14 bases between. The germline V gene encodes CDR1 PRHDT and CDR2 FYEKMQ (reference sequence). CDR3 size: 14 residues. In DNA, the CDR3 is TGTGCCAGCAGCTTAAGCCCGCAGGATAGTGAAGCTTTCTTT. This codes for CASSLSPQDSEAFF.

The chain carries TRBV5-6 and TRBJ2-3; D is tentatively TRBD1 or TRBD2 (5 bases each). The CDR3 has 17 amino acids. Trimming shortened V by 0 bases and J by 10 bases, and 24 bases separated the two germline ends. The germline V gene encodes CDR1 SGHDT and CDR2 YYEEEE. In DNA, the CDR3 is TGTGCCAGCAGCTTGGTTCTGGGGGAAAAAATGTTTGGTGCGCAGTATTTT. It encodes CASSLVLGEKMFGAQYF.

DNA for the CDR3: TGTGCCATCAGAGGACTAGCGGGAGAGACCCAGTACTTC. It specifies CAIRGLAGETQYF. This chain links TRBV10-3 with TRBJ2-5; 11 bases are shared with TRBD2. Germline CDR1 ENHRY, CDR2 SYGVKD. J lost 4 bases, V lost 6 bases, and 1 base had no gene match. The length of the CDR3 is 13 residues.

This chain uses TRBV18 with TRBJ2-5; no firm D call. The CDR3 spans 13 residues. V lost 1 base and J 0 bases, leaving 3 bases between the germline ends. CDR1 KGHSH and CDR2 LQKENI come from the germline V gene. CDR3 loop: CASSPQYQETQYF. CDR3 sequence (DNA): TGTGCCAGCTCACCACAGTACCAAGAGACCCAGTACTTC.

The chain employs TRBV9 and TRBJ1-6; no definite D call. In germline, CDR1 is SGDLS, CDR2 YYNGEE. The CDR3 has 14 residues. V lost 0 bases, J lost 10 bases, and 11 bases lay in between. The CDR3 DNA is TGTGCCAGCAGCGTAGGGTGGGATGGATCACCCCTCCACTTT. It yields the protein CASSVGWDGSPLHF.

Concerning this clone itself: The sample has other DNA sequences that encode this CDR3 too. The chain couples TRBV11-2 to TRBJ2-7; tentative D call: TRBD1 (5 bases). V was shortened by 0 bases and J by 2 bases, with 17 bases between the two germline ends. This CDR3 is 17 amino acids long. The germline V gene encodes CDR1 SGHAT and CDR2 FQNNGV. This CDR3 reads CASSLDSSRVTTYEQYF. The CDR3, as DNA: TGTGCCAGCAGCTTAGATTCGAGCAGGGTAACAACCTACGAGCAGTACTTC.

This clone came up once. J is TRBJ1-2 and V is TRBV3-1 (or the pseudogene TRBV3-2); D remains unclear. Germline values: CDR1 LGHDT, CDR2 YNNKEL (reference sequence). The CDR3 has 15 residues. With 5 bases removed from V and 0 bases from J, the gap between germline ends came to 13 bases. DNA of the CDR3: TGTGCCAGCAGCACGCCGGACCGGACTAACTATGGCTACACCTTC. Its translation: CASSTPDRTNYGYTF.

This chain joins TRBV2 and TRBJ2-3, with 9 bases fitting TRBD1. There are 14 residues in the CDR3. Trimming removed 7 bases from V and 3 bases from J; junction bases left unmatched: 5. Germline-derived CDR1 and CDR2 are SNHLY and FYNNEI. CDR3 sequence (DNA): TGTGCCAGCACTCCGGACAGGGGTACAGATACGCAGTATTTT. Encoded protein: CASTPDRGTDTQYF.